This is a list of T cell receptor beta chains from one sample in a study of T-cell memory formation after mild COVID-19. One entry per CDR3 protein, called by TCRdb with MiXCR from the 5' RACE reads. The repertoire holds 200,000 or so distinct CDR3 sequences, with approximately 10% as singletons. Sequenced material: PBMCs or a T cell subset sorted from them (not recorded which). The receptors here all came from a man between 18 and 29 years old who had mild COVID-19 (a few samples of this study predate the infection). Cell type and time point are not known. Each CDR3 is given with its conserved first and last residue. A D gene is named only where the DNA matches it firmly. Clone sizes are given selectively: once, few, many, or a class where the clone is expanded.

j_gene: TRBJ1-2; abundance: few; v_gene: TRBV20-1; d_gene: -; CDR3aa: CSADRSYTF; CDR3nt: TGCAGTGCAGACAGAAGCTACACCTTC
j_gene: TRBJ2-2; abundance: few; v_gene: TRBV7-7; d_gene: -; CDR3aa: CASSLDVSAGELFF; CDR3nt: TGTGCTAGCAGCTTAGACGTTTCGGCCGGGGAGCTGTTTTTT
j_gene: TRBJ1-6; abundance: many; v_gene: TRBV10-3; d_gene: TRBD1; CDR3aa: CAISDGQGDNSPLHF; CDR3nt: TGTGCCATCAGTGACGGACAGGGCGATAATTCACCCCTCCACTTT
j_gene: TRBJ2-3; abundance: -; v_gene: TRBV7-8; d_gene: -; CDR3aa: CASSYRPEGTDTQYF; CDR3nt: TGTGCCAGCAGCTATCGGCCCGAGGGGACAGATACGCAGTATTTT
j_gene: TRBJ2-5; abundance: few; v_gene: TRBV3-1; d_gene: -; CDR3aa: CASSQEGRAQYF; CDR3nt: TGTGCCAGCAGCCAAGAGGGACGGGCCCAGTACTTC
j_gene: TRBJ2-6; abundance: many; v_gene: TRBV20-1; d_gene: -; CDR3aa: CSARSLREHSGANVLTF; CDR3nt: TGCAGTGCTAGATCCCTAAGGGAACACTCTGGGGCCAACGTCCTGACTTTC
j_gene: TRBJ2-3; abundance: -; v_gene: TRBV2; d_gene: -; CDR3aa: CASSERMSRGDTQYF; CDR3nt: TGTGCCAGCAGTGAAAGGATGAGTCGGGGAGATACGCAGTATTTT
j_gene: TRBJ1-5; abundance: -; v_gene: TRBV19; d_gene: -; CDR3aa: CASSIRADKKTGQPQHF; CDR3nt: TGTGCCAGTAGTATTCGGGCGGACAAGAAGACCGGCCAGCCCCAGCATTTT
j_gene: TRBJ1-2; abundance: -; v_gene: TRBV5-6; d_gene: -; CDR3aa: CASSLAGRYYGYTF; CDR3nt: TGTGCCAGCAGCTTGGCCGGGAGATACTATGGCTACACCTTC
j_gene: TRBJ1-4; abundance: few; v_gene: TRBV7-2; d_gene: -; CDR3aa: CASSLYTGGMDEKLFF; CDR3nt: TGTGCCAGCAGCTTATACACAGGTGGGATGGATGAAAAACTGTTTTTT
j_gene: TRBJ2-7; abundance: -; v_gene: TRBV5-4; d_gene: TRBD2; CDR3aa: CASSLLAGAAEQYF; CDR3nt: TGTGCCAGCAGCTTACTAGCGGGGGCGGCGGAGCAGTACTTC